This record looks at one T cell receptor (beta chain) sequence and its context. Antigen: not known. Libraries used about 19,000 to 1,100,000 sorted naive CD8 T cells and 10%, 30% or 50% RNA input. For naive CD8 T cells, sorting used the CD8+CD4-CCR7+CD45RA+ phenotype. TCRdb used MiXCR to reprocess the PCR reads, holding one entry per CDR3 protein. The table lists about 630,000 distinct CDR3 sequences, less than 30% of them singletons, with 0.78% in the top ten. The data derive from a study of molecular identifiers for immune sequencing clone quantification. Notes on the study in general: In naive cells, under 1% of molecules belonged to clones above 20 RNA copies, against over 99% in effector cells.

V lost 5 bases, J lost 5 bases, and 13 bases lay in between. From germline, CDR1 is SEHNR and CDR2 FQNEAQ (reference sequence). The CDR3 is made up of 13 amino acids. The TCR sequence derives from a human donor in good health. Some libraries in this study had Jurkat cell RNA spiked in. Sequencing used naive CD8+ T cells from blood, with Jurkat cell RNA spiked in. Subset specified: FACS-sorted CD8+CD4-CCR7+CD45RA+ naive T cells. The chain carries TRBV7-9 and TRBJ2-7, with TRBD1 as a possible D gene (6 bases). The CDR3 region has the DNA TGTGCCAGCAGCCCAGGGGTTCAGAACGAGCAGTACTTC. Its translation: CASSPGVQNEQYF.